These T cell receptor beta chains were read from a single sample in a study of identical twins. TCRdb re-analysed the 5' RACE reads in MiXCR, keeping a single row per CDR3 protein. Here the sample spans roughly 540,000 distinct CDR3 sequences, around 20% being singletons. This sample also appeared in a second study, on T cells expressing NK-cell markers.

The material sequenced was CD4+ T cells sorted from blood. These receptors originate from a woman aged 18-35 years in good health. CDR3s include the opening cysteine and the closing phenylalanine or tryptophan. D genes are given only for firm matches. Only part of the rows carry a size: once, few, many, or a class if the clone is expanded.

abundance,j_gene,v_gene,d_gene,CDR3aa,CDR3nt
-,TRBJ2-2,TRBV6-5,TRBD2,CASSYLSGRDTGELFF,TGTGCCAGCAGTTATCTTAGCGGGAGGGACACCGGGGAGCTGTTTTTT
-,TRBJ2-3,TRBV20-1,TRBD2,CSASPGGPSDTQYF,TGCAGTGCTAGTCCGGGGGGGCCCTCAGATACGCAGTATTTT
-,TRBJ1-2,TRBV6-1,-,CASSPTDSNYGYTF,TGTGCCAGCAGCCCCACGGACAGTAACTATGGCTACACCTTC
few,TRBJ2-2,TRBV5-1,TRBD1,CASSGTGTRELFF,TGCGCCAGCAGCGGGACAGGGACCCGGGAGCTGTTTTTT
-,TRBJ2-5,TRBV2,-,CASSPRPETQYF,TGTGCCAGCAGCCCCCGTCCGGAGACCCAGTACTTC
many,TRBJ2-3,TRBV10-1,TRBD1,CASSEPGTASTDTQYF,TGCGCCAGCAGTGAGCCGGGGACAGCTAGCACAGATACGCAGTATTTT
many,TRBJ1-4,TRBV12-3/TRBV12-4,-,CASSFARANEKLFF,TGTGCCAGCAGTTTCGCGAGGGCTAATGAAAAACTGTTTTTT
many,TRBJ2-2,TRBV5-1,-,CASTLGGQNTGELFF,TGCGCCAGCACCCTAGGAGGCCAGAACACCGGGGAGCTGTTTTTT
-,TRBJ2-1,TRBV5-1,-,CASSLGLLNNEQFF,TGCGCCAGCAGCTTGGGACTATTAAACAATGAGCAGTTCTTC
few,TRBJ2-7,TRBV20-1,TRBD1,CSAPPGQQNTYEQYF,TGCAGTGCTCCTCCGGGACAGCAAAATACGTACGAGCAGTACTTC
few,TRBJ2-5,TRBV2,-,CASRTHPYQETQYF,TGTGCCAGCCGCACACACCCGTACCAAGAGACCCAGTACTTC
few,TRBJ2-1,TRBV5-1,TRBD2,CASSLDGLAEQFF,TGCGCCAGCAGCTTGGATGGACTAGCGGAGCAGTTCTTC
-,TRBJ2-1,TRBV20-1,TRBD2,CSARSGGASTYNEQFF,TGCAGTGCTCGTAGCGGGGGGGCCTCGACCTACAATGAGCAGTTCTTC
many,TRBJ2-2,TRBV7-9,-,CASRPMNTGELFF,TGTGCCAGCAGGCCAATGAACACCGGGGAGCTGTTTTTT
few,TRBJ2-7,TRBV20-1,-,CSASLQPSSYEQYF,TGCAGTGCTAGTTTGCAGCCGAGCTCCTACGAGCAGTACTTC
-,TRBJ2-3,TRBV12-3/TRBV12-4,-,CASRGIDTQYF,TGTGCCAGCAGGGGAATAGATACGCAGTATTTT
-,TRBJ2-1,TRBV20-1,TRBD2,CSASSGGANEQFF,TGCAGTGCTAGTAGCGGGGGGGCCAATGAGCAGTTCTTC
few,TRBJ2-6,TRBV18,-,CASSPGPNVLTF,TGTGCCAGCTCCCCCGGCCCCAACGTCCTGACTTTC
-,TRBJ2-1,TRBV11-2,TRBD2,CASSLTSGSPNEQFF,TGTGCCAGCAGCTTGACTAGCGGGAGCCCCAATGAGCAGTTCTTC
few,TRBJ1-1,TRBV6-1,TRBD1,CASSSRQGYTEAFF,TGTGCCAGCAGCTCCCGACAGGGGTACACTGAAGCTTTCTTT
once,TRBJ2-3,TRBV20-1,TRBD2,CSASGGPSGAGDTQYF,TGCAGTGCTAGTGGGGGGCCTAGCGGGGCGGGAGATACGCAGTATTTT
many,TRBJ1-1,TRBV20-1,TRBD1,CSAAGTAGTEAFF,TGCAGTGCTGCCGGGACAGCGGGGACTGAAGCTTTCTTT
-,TRBJ2-5,TRBV18,TRBD2,CASSPGRASGDQETQYF,TGTGCCAGCTCTCCTGGTAGGGCTAGCGGGGACCAAGAGACCCAGTACTTC
many,TRBJ2-4,TRBV5-1,TRBD1,CASSLAGTVDIQYF,TGCGCCAGCAGCTTGGCCGGGACAGTTGACATTCAGTACTTC
few,TRBJ2-4,TRBV6-2/TRBV6-3,TRBD2,CASSLLAGGQKNIQYF,TGTGCCAGCAGCCTACTAGCGGGAGGGCAGAAAAACATTCAGTACTTC
-,TRBJ1-5,TRBV20-1,-,CSALGRTGNQPQHF,TGCAGTGCTCTAGGGAGGACGGGCAATCAGCCCCAGCATTTT
-,TRBJ2-5,TRBV12-3/TRBV12-4,-,CASSSSSVQTQYF,TGTGCCAGCAGTTCCTCCAGTGTCCAGACCCAGTACTTC
few,TRBJ2-1,TRBV30,-,CAWSIDEQFF,TGTGCCTGGAGTATCGATGAGCAGTTCTTC
-,TRBJ1-2,TRBV27,-,CASSLSPQGNYGYTF,TGTGCCAGCAGTTTAAGTCCGCAGGGTAACTATGGCTACACCTTC
-,TRBJ2-7,TRBV20-1,-,CSLTGRSYEQYF,TGCAGTCTAACGGGAAGGTCCTACGAGCAGTACTTC
-,TRBJ1-5,TRBV5-1,-,CASNGPQHF,TGCGCCAGCAATGGACCCCAGCATTTT
-,TRBJ2-3,TRBV7-2,-,CASSLAVSGADTQYF,TGTGCCAGCAGCTTAGCCGTCAGCGGAGCAGATACGCAGTATTTT
-,TRBJ1-1,TRBV7-9,-,CASSLGTSNTEAFF,TGTGCCAGCAGCTTAGGGACGTCGAACACTGAAGCTTTCTTT
-,TRBJ1-1,TRBV6-2/TRBV6-3,-,CASSYFDEAFF,TGTGCCAGCAGTTACTTTGATGAAGCTTTCTTT
-,TRBJ2-5,TRBV15,TRBD2,CATSRVLAGGEKTQYF,TGTGCCACCAGCAGAGTGTTAGCGGGGGGTGAAAAGACCCAGTACTTC
many,TRBJ1-1,TRBV5-6,-,CASNRKHTEAFF,TGTGCCAGCAATAGGAAACACACTGAAGCTTTCTTT
-,TRBJ2-2,TRBV20-1,TRBD1,CSAPGTGAGTGELFF,TGCAGTGCTCCCGGGACAGGGGCGGGCACCGGGGAGCTGTTTTTT
few,TRBJ2-1,TRBV20-1,-,CSAQPGPNNEQFF,TGCAGTGCTCAGCCGGGACCTAACAATGAGCAGTTCTTC